This T cell receptor beta chain was found in a study of HIV-infected patients and healthy controls. TCRdb analysed the 5' RACE reads with MiXCR anew, one entry per CDR3 protein. This sample has around 58,000 distinct CDR3 sequences; roughly 21% occur once, and the top ten carry 1.4%. V was trimmed by 5 bases and J by 6 bases, leaving 16 bases between them. The germline gives CDR1 LGHDT, CDR2 YNNKEL (reference sequence). The CDR3 sequence is 15 residues long. The J gene is TRBJ2-2, the V gene TRBV3-1; D perhaps matches TRBD1 (6 bases). The origin of this receptor is a human donor in good health. Material for sequencing was CD4+ T cells from blood. CDR3 coding DNA: TGTGCCAGCAGCGTACAGGGTTGGTACCCCGGGGAGCTGTTTTTT. Translation: CASSVQGWYPGELFF.